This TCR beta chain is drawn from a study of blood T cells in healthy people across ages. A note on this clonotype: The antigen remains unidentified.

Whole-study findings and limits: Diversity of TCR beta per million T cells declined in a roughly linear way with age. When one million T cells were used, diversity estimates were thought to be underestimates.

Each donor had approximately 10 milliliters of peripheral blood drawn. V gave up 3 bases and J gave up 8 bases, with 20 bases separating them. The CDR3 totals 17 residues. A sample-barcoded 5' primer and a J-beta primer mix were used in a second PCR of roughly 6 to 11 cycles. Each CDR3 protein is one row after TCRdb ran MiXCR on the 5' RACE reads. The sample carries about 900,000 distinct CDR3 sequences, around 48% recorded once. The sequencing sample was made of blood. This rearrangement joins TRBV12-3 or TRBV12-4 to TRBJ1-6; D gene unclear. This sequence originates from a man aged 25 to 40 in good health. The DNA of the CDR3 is TGTGCCAGCAGTTTTGGCGGCTATGGGGTAGAACATTCACCCCTCCACTTT. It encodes CASSFGGYGVEHSPLHF.